The rows below give T cell receptor beta chains drawn from one sample of a study of chemoradiotherapy in HPV16-positive cancers. Sequenced by immunoSEQ multiplex PCR; TCRdb stores in-frame clones only, minus some. The data show hundreds of clones, about nine tenths seen once. This material consisted of tumor tissue, taken from a patient who underwent chemoradiotherapy. These receptors came from a human donor with HPV-associated anogenital cancer. CDR3s include the opening cysteine and the closing phenylalanine or tryptophan. Each record gives: D gene, J gene, CDR3 length, clone size, V gene, CDR3 DNA, CDR3 protein. The D gene is left open where the match is weak. Only some rows state a clone size, as once, few, many or a class for expanded clones.

>-|TRBJ1-4|16|-|TRBV7-2
TGTGCCAGCAGCTTAGGGGGCAGCCTTTATAATGAAAAACTGTTTTTT
CASSLGGSLYNEKLFF
>-|TRBJ2-2|15|once|TRBV5-8
TGTGCCAGCAGCTTAGCAGCGACGAACACCGGGGAGCTGTTTTTT
CASSLAATNTGELFF
>-|TRBJ2-1|14|-|TRBV10-3
TGTGCCATCGCCCGGGACTCTGATGGCGATGAGCAGTTCTTC
CAIARDSDGDEQFF
>-|TRBJ1-5|13|-|TRBV19
TGTGCCAGTTCTAGGACAGCAGATCAGCCCCAGCATTTT
CASSRTADQPQHF
>-|TRBJ2-5|13|-|TRBV11-3
TGTGCCAGCAGCTTAGATCCCCCCGGGACCCAGTACTTC
CASSLDPPGTQYF
>TRBD1|TRBJ1-1|15|-|TRBV7-8
TGTGCCAGCAGCTTAGATCCAGGGACAGGCACTGAAGCTTTCTTT
CASSLDPGTGTEAFF
>-|TRBJ2-7|9|-|TRBV6-1
TGTGCCAGCTTCTACGAGCAGTACTTC
CASFYEQYF
>-|TRBJ2-7|15|-|TRBV27
TGTGCCAGCAGGGACCGGGACGGATTCTCCTACGAGCAGTACTTC
CASRDRDGFSYEQYF
>-|TRBJ1-2|15|-|TRBV6-6
TGTGCCAGCAGTACTACGGGACTCGGGGATAGTGGCTACACCTTC
CASSTTGLGDSGYTF
>-|TRBJ2-2|14|-|TRBV11-3
TGTGCCAGCAGCTCGGGACACAACACCGGGGAGCTGTTTTTT
CASSSGHNTGELFF
>-|TRBJ1-1|14|once|TRBV2
TGTGCCAGCAGTGAGCGCCCACAGGCCACTGAAGCTTTCTTT
CASSERPQATEAFF
>-|TRBJ2-1|15|-|TRBV9
TGTGCCAGCAGCGTAGAATTTCGGGGCTACAATGAGCAGTTCTTC
CASSVEFRGYNEQFF
>-|TRBJ2-2|14|-|TRBV5-4
TGTGCCAGCAGCCTGGACGAGAACACCGGGGAGCTGTTTTTT
CASSLDENTGELFF
>-|TRBJ2-7|16|-|TRBV5-1
TGCGCCAGCAGCTTGGTACAGTCTGACAGTTCCTACGAGCAGTACTTC
CASSLVQSDSSYEQYF
>TRBD1|TRBJ1-2|17|-|TRBV10-3
TGTGCCATCAGCCCAGCGCGGGGGGGACAGCGAAACTATGGCTACACCTTC
CAISPARGGQRNYGYTF
>-|TRBJ2-3|14|-|TRBV7-2
TGTGCCAGCAGCTTAGACGGCCCACTAGATACGCAGTATTTT
CASSLDGPLDTQYF
>-|TRBJ2-2|14|-|TRBV28
TGTGCCAGCAGGGCGGTGCGATTTGGCGGGGAGCTGTTTTTT
CASRAVRFGGELFF
>-|TRBJ2-2|14|-|TRBV6-1
TGTGCCAGCAGTGAAAGACTTACAGGCGGGGAGCTGTTTTTT
CASSERLTGGELFF
>-|TRBJ2-5|15|-|TRBV4-3
TGCGCCAGCAGCCAAGATGAGGCAGTCCAAGAGACCCAGTACTTC
CASSQDEAVQETQYF
>-|TRBJ1-5|15|-|TRBV7-2
TGTGCCAGCAGCTTGGGAGCTTATAGCAATCAGCCCCAGCATTTT
CASSLGAYSNQPQHF
>TRBD1|TRBJ1-2|13|-|TRBV27
TGTGCCAGCAGCACCTTGGACAGGGATGGCTACACCTTC
CASSTLDRDGYTF
>TRBD2|TRBJ2-3|11|-|TRBV28
TGTGCCAGCAGCCGACTAGCGGGCTGGTATTTT
CASSRLAGWYF
>-|TRBJ1-4|16|-|TRBV6-5
TGTGCCAGCAGTTGGACGCAGGACCTCGACGGGGAAAAACTGTTTTTT
CASSWTQDLDGEKLFF
>-|TRBJ1-3|13|-|TRBV7-2
TGTGCCACCTCTTGGGGGCAGGGAAACACCATATATTTT
CATSWGQGNTIYF
>-|TRBJ2-1|16|-|TRBV7-2
TGTGCCAGCAGCTTATGGGACACTGGAAAATACAATGAGCAGTTCTTC
CASSLWDTGKYNEQFF
>-|TRBJ2-5|19|-|TRBV21-1
TGTGCCAGCTATAGTGGGGATAGGCTGAGCCCACAGGGGCAAGAGACCCAGTACTTC
CASYSGDRLSPQGQETQYF
>TRBD2|TRBJ2-7|16|-|TRBV4-3
TGCGCCAGCAGCCAAGATTTGGCTAGCGGATTTTACGAGCAGTACTTC
CASSQDLASGFYEQYF
>TRBD1|TRBJ2-2|17|-|TRBV12-5
TGTGCTAGTGGTTTGGCGATCGGGACAGGGGTCACCGGGGAGCTGTTTTTT
CASGLAIGTGVTGELFF
>-|TRBJ2-6|17|-|TRBV7-4
TGTGCCAGCAGCCACCCGCACTCACAAAGTCGGGCCAACGTCCTGACTTTC
CASSHPHSQSRANVLTF
>TRBD2|TRBJ2-7|14|-|TRBV5-1
TGCGCCAGCAGCTCTAGCGGGAGCTCCTACGAGCAGTACTTC
CASSSSGSSYEQYF
>-|TRBJ2-5|16|once|TRBV21-1
TGTGCCAGCAGCGTCAGTTGCTACACTTTCTCTGAGACCCAGTACTTC
CASSVSCYTFSETQYF
>TRBD2|TRBJ2-1|16|few|TRBV11-3
TGTGCCAGCAGCTTATTTGGTTCGGGGGGAGGCAATGAGCAGTTCTTC
CASSLFGSGGGNEQFF
>TRBD1|TRBJ2-1|15|-|TRBV30
TGTGCCTGGAGTGCGGGGGACAGGGATTACAATGAGCAGTTCTTC
CAWSAGDRDYNEQFF
>TRBD1|TRBJ1-2|14|-|TRBV6-5
TGTGCCAGCAGTTATACAGGGGGCGCATCTGGCTACACCTTC
CASSYTGGASGYTF
>-|TRBJ1-2|13|-|TRBV27
TGTGCCAGCAGTTGGCAGGGTAACTATGGCTACACCTTC
CASSWQGNYGYTF
>-|TRBJ2-1|11|-|TRBV11-3
TGTGCCAGCAGCCGCGATAATGAGCAGTTCTTC
CASSRDNEQFF
>-|TRBJ1-2|13|-|TRBV9
TGTGCCAGCAGCGTAGGGGGGGACTATGGCTACACCTTC
CASSVGGDYGYTF
>-|TRBJ1-4|13|-|TRBV7-2
TGTGCCAGCAGCCGTATAACTGGGGAAAAACTGTTTTTT
CASSRITGEKLFF
>TRBD1|TRBJ2-7|14|-|TRBV27
TGTGCCAGCAGTTCCAAGGGACAGGGCTACGAGCAGTACTTC
CASSSKGQGYEQYF
>TRBD1|TRBJ1-1|12|-|TRBV30
TGTGCCTGGAGTAGACAGGGAGGGGAAGCTTTCTTT
CAWSRQGGEAFF
>-|TRBJ1-6|16|few|TRBV9
TGTGCCAGCAGCGTAGCTTCTTTCTCCTATAATTCACCCCTCCACTTT
CASSVASFSYNSPLHF
>-|TRBJ2-3|13|-|TRBV6-4
TGTGCCAGCAGTGTATTACGGGGTGATACGCAGTATTTT
CASSVLRGDTQYF
>TRBD2|TRBJ2-7|13|-|TRBV4-3
TGCGCCAGCTCCGCGGGGGGCTCCTACGAGCAGTACTTC
CASSAGGSYEQYF